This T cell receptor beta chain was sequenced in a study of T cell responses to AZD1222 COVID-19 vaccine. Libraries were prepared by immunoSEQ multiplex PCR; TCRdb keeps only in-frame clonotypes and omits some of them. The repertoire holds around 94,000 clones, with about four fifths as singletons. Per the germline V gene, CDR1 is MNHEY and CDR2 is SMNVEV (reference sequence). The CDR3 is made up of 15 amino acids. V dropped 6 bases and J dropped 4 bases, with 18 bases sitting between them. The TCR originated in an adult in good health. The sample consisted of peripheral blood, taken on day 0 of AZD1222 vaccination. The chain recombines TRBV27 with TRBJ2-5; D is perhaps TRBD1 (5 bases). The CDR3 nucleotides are TGTGCCAGCAGCCCTCCGCGAAGGGGTAGAGAGACCCAGTACTTC. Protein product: CASSPPRRGRETQYF.